This T cell receptor (beta chain) was documented in a study of tumor and adjacent non-tumor tissue in lung cancer. At the level of the study: Each sample yielded 4 million to 5 million productive TCRbeta reads on average.

Study outcomes and limitations: Significantly higher TCR diversity was found in tumor than normal lung. Tumor repertoires had a smaller top 100 clone share than normal lung.

A modified ARM-PCR protocol with three rounds of nested PCR amplified TCRbeta. TCRdb reanalysed the multiplex PCR reads using MiXCR and keeps one entry per CDR3 protein. In the table there are approximately 90,000 distinct CDR3 sequences, 75% to 85% of which are singletons. No cell sorting was done before RNA was extracted from the tissue. Distant lung tissue was collected more than 3 cm away from the tumor edge. Turning to this clonotype: As yet, its antigen is unknown. Here the CDR3 omits its conserved ending phenylalanine or tryptophan, so a read error is the likely source.

Trimming left V 3 bases short and J 6 bases short, with 17 bases between. CDR3 size: 16 residues. Looked up from germline, CDR1 is WSHSY and CDR2 is SAAADI. The specimen sequenced was distant non-tumor lung tissue. The chain employs TRBV10-2 and TRBJ2-2; perhaps TRBD2 as D (6 bases). The sequence was collected from a woman in her fifties or sixties with non-small cell lung cancer. The CDR3 DNA reads as TGCGCCAGCAGTGATTATAGGAGGAGGGTAGCCGGGGAGCTGTTTCTT. Residues: CASSDYRRRVAGELFL.